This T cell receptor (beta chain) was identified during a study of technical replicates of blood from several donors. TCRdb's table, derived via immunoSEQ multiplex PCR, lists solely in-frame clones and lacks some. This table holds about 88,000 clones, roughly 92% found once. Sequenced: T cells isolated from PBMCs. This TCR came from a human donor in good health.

The CDR3, as DNA: TGCAGCGTTACGGCGGGGGGGCCCGGTACGCAGTATTTT. Protein: CSVTAGGPGTQYF. The chain employs TRBV29-1 and TRBJ2-3, with 9 nucleotides matching TRBD2. With 5 bases clipped from V and 8 bases from J, the junction kept 8 bases outside the gene matches. The CDR3 contains 13 residues. Germline V gene lookup returns CDR1 SQVTM and CDR2 ANQGSEA.